This T cell receptor beta chain was recovered during a study of sequential checkpoint blockade in melanoma. Looking at the study overall: Arm A got nivolumab then ipilimumab; arm B the reverse, 1:1.

After removal of 4 bases from V and 0 bases from J, the junction contained 5 bases not matched to a gene. Germline values: CDR1 SGHKS, CDR2 YYEKEE (reference sequence). This CDR3 region has 16 residues. Treatment described: randomized to nivolumab then ipilimumab (arm A) or the reverse (arm B). Live CD3+CD8+ CD19− CD56− cells were sorted from PBMCs. Clones were sequenced by immunoSEQ multiplex PCR, and TCRdb holds only the in-frame ones, with some missing. The table lists 7,500 to 10,000 clones, about three quarters of them singletons. On this clone itself: This CDR3 is also generated by other DNA sequences in the sample.

The input for sequencing was CD8+ T cells sorted from blood (inferred from file names), taken from a patient given nivolumab and ipilimumab in sequence. This chain links TRBV5-5 with TRBJ2-7, with TRBD2 identical over 12 bases. This TCR was sampled from a human donor with melanoma. This chain's CDR3 is CASSGGLAGLSYEQYF. CDR3 coding DNA: TGTGCCAGCAGCGGGGGACTAGCGGGTCTCTCCTACGAGCAGTACTTC.